The source of this TCR beta chain is a study of blood T cell repertoires in COVID-19. Clones were sequenced by immunoSEQ multiplex PCR, and TCRdb holds only the in-frame ones, with some missing. This table has more than 55,000 clones, around 88% appearing once. Germline values: CDR1 SGHDT, CDR2 YYEEEE. The CDR3 loop spans 16 amino acids. V shed 4 bases, J shed 3 bases, and the junction held 7 bases outside the gene matches. This chain uses TRBV5-6 with TRBJ2-1; 10 bases are a match to TRBD2. Sequencing was done on a sample of peripheral blood. This receptor was identified in a man between 60 and 70 years old with acute or convalescent COVID-19. CDR3 amino acids: CASSPPGLADYNEQFF. CDR3 coding DNA: TGTGCCAGCAGCCCCCCCGGACTAGCGGACTACAATGAGCAGTTCTTC.